The clone carrying this T cell receptor beta chain was picked up one time. Its antigen is as yet unknown. Each PCR replicate from the sorted subsets contained about 210 ng DNA, which is 25,000 to 30,000 T cell genomes. Generated by immunoSEQ multiplex PCR, the TCRdb table keeps only in-frame clones and is missing some. This table has 180,000 or so clones, over 85% appearing once. The sample is drawn from a study of shared clonotypes between healthy human individuals. Study-wide background: There were three CD4 naive, three CD4 memory, two CD8 naive and one CD8 memory plates per donor. General study results and limits: Sampling included only blood; tissue repertoires likely differ.

From CD4+ cells came CD45RA+ naive and CD45RA-negative memory subsets. Germline CDR1 and CDR2: MDHEN and SYDVKM. The CDR3 contains 12 residues. Trimming took 6 bases from V and 6 from J, leaving 10 bases between them. Sequencing was done on a sample of naive CD4+ T cells sorted from blood. Regarding subset: CD45RA+ positively selected. This sequence joins TRBV28 and TRBJ2-3; D is unclear. This sequence originates from a woman aged 25 to 45 in good health. The CDR3 sequence: CASSQILDTQYF. The CDR3 nucleotides are TGTGCCAGCAGCCAAATATTGGATACGCAGTATTTT.